This T cell receptor (beta chain) was identified during a study of blood T cell repertoires in COVID-19. While infection was still active, Seattle patients were enrolled and then followed longitudinally. Libraries were prepared by immunoSEQ multiplex PCR; TCRdb keeps only in-frame clonotypes and omits some of them. Of roughly 100,000 clones in the sample, about 82% were seen once. In its sample, this clone was seen a few times. CDR3 length: 15 amino acids. V trimming: 0 bases; J trimming: 5 bases; junction bases outside the gene matches: 6. Germline CDR1 is LGHDT and CDR2 is YNNKEL (reference sequence).

The sequence derives from an elderly man with COVID-19, enrolled during active disease. The sequencing input was peripheral blood. The chain couples TRBV3-1 (or the pseudogene TRBV3-2) to TRBJ2-5, with 7 bases identical to TRBD2. In nucleotides, the CDR3 is TGTGCCAGCAGCCAAGATCGGTTGGGAGGGGAGACCCAGTACTTC. Translating it yields CASSQDRLGGETQYF.